Here is one T cell receptor beta chain with its context. What it binds is not known. These data come from a study of cytomegalovirus exposure and HLA in healthy donors. Study-wide points: It was reported that the classifier diagnosed cytomegalovirus status with high specificity and sensitivity in both the original and validation cohorts. In a later analysis, first-cohort TCR clusters were found to tend to co-occur in the 120 validation repertoires.

Germline V gene lookup returns CDR1 MDHEN and CDR2 SYDVKM. The CDR3 spans 14 residues. V lost 6 bases to trimming and J lost 5 bases; unmatched junction nucleotides: 9. TCRdb's table, derived via immunoSEQ multiplex PCR, lists solely in-frame clones and lacks some. The sample records 230,000 or so clones, around 90% being singletons. This chain links TRBV28 with TRBJ2-5, with 7 positions matching TRBD1. Sequenced material: PBMCs. The receptor's source is a woman under 30 in good health and CMV-seronegative. The CDR3: CASSVPGQSETQYF. The CDR3 DNA reads as TGTGCCAGCAGCGTTCCGGGACAGTCGGAGACCCAGTACTTC.